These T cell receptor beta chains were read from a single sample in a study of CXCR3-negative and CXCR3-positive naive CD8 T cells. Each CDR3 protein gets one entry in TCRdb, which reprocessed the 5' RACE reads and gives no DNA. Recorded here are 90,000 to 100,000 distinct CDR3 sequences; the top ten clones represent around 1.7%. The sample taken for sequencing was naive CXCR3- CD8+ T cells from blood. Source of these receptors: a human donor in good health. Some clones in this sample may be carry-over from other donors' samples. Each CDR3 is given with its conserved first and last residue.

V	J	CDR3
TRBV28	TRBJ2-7	CASSSYGGRDSYEQYF
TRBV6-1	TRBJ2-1	CASSDREGPGSNEQFF
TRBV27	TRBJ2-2	CASSLWGAGASTGELFF
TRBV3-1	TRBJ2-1	CASSQDGTWTSSNNEQFF
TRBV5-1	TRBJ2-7	CASSQSSYEQYF
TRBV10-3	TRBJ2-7	CAITTSGDLYEQYF
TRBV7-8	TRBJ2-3	CASSYLAGGTTDTQYF
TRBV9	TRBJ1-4	CASGRAVDEKLFF
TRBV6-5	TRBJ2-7	CASSYGTGSGEEQYF
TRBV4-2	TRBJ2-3	CASSASGGEPSDTQYF
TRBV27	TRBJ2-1	CASSFSDEQFF
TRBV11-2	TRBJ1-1	CASSLDLRGTEAFF
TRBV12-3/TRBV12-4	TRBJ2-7	CAGSLSRVGSHEQYF
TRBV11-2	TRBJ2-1	CASAVQGRNNEQFF